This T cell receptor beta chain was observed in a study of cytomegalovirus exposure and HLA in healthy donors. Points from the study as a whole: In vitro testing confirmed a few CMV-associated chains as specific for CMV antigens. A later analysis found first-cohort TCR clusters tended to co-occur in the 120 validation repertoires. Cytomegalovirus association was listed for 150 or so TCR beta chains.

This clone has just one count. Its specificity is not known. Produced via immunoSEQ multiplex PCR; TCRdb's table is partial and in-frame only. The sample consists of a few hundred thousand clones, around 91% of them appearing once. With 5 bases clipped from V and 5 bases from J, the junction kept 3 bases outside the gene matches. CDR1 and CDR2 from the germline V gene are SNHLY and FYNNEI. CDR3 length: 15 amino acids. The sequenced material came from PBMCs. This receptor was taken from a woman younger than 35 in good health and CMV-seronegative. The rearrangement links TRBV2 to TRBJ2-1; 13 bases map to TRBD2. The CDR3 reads CASSQGLAGDNEQFF. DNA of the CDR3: TGTGCCAGCAGTCAAGGACTAGCGGGGGACAATGAGCAGTTCTTC.